This T cell receptor beta chain was documented in a study of T cells expressing NK-cell markers. At the level of the study: Serological testing identified seven of the eight sequenced donors as HCMV-seropositive and one as seronegative. Whole-study results and caveats: In a handful of donors, these clonotypes also led the CD3+CD56-NKG2C+ fraction.

Concerning this clonotype: No antigen is known for it.

CDR1 and CDR2 from the germline V gene are WNHNN and SYGVQD (reference sequence). The CDR3 contains 18 residues. What made the TCR beta cDNA was 5'RACE template switching with UMIs. TCRdb re-called the 5' RACE reads and shows each CDR3 protein once, DNA omitted. This sample contains around 470,000 distinct CDR3 sequences. The source material was blood T cells: a sorted CD56 or NKG2C T cell subset, CD4+ or CD8+ T cells, or bulk PBMC T cells (not recorded which). The receptor's source is a woman between 50 and 59 years old in good health. The chain is built from TRBV10-1 and TRBJ2-3; TCRdb's D gene call, TRBD1, goes unchecked for lack of DNA. This CDR3 reads CASSETHPGGFNTDTQYF.